One TCR beta chain is described in this entry. Antigen: not known. Germline V gene data show CDR1 as SNHLY and CDR2 as FYNNEI. V trimming: 8 bases; J trimming: 5 bases; junction bases outside the gene matches: 9. The CDR3 has 14 amino acids. Profiled with immunoSEQ multiplex PCR; TCRdb holds only in-frame clones, not every one. The repertoire has about 92,000 clones, 70% to 90% of them found once; the top ten carry roughly 10%. The data stem from a study of T cell responses to AZD1222 COVID-19 vaccine. Regarding the study as a whole: Spike as a whole was targeted by vaccine-associated CD4 TCRs, dominant at 160-218 and 743-854.

The rearrangement joins TRBV2 to TRBJ1-1; TRBD1 matches 9 bases. This TCR was sampled from an adult in good health. Source: peripheral blood, taken on day 0 of AZD1222 vaccination. In DNA form, the CDR3 reads TGTGCCAGCGTACCTCGGACAGGGGTTACTGAAGCTTTCTTT. Its translation is CASVPRTGVTEAFF.